Below, 21 T cell receptor beta chains from the same sample are listed, as sequenced in a study of read filtering for tumor transcriptome and immune sequencing. This library used around 400 ng RNA and molecular barcoded adaptors spanning alpha/delta and beta/gamma chains. In TCRdb, the reads were re-called with MiXCR into one record per CDR3 protein. There are about 46,000 distinct CDR3 sequences in the sample; roughly 20% occur only once, and over 35% lies in the top ten. Sample: a population of CD138-negative cells sorted from bone marrow. These receptors originate from a donor aged 40 or older with multiple myeloma.

There are many counts of this clonotype. The rearrangement joins TRBV5-1 to TRBJ2-7; tentatively, D is TRBD1 (5 bases). The CDR3 contains 11 residues. Germline V CDR1 and CDR2: SGHRS, YFSETQ. V gave up 5 bases and J gave up 2 bases, with 5 bases separating them. As DNA, the CDR3 is TGCGCCAGCAGAGGGGCCTACGAGCAGTACTTC. It encodes CASRGAYEQYF.

This clonotype was found many times. The chain recombines TRBV11-2 with TRBJ2-1, with 9 bases fitting TRBD2. The V segment lost 1 base and the J segment 4 bases; nucleotides outside the gene matches: 2. This CDR3 has 15 amino acids. CDR1 is SGHAT, CDR2 FQNNGV, per germline. The DNA of the CDR3 is TGTGCCAGCAGCTTAGGACTAGCGGTTTACAATGAGCAGTTCTTC. It translates to CASSLGLAVYNEQFF.

The gene calls are TRBV6-5 and TRBJ1-5; tentatively, D is TRBD1 (6 bases). Germline CDR1 is MNHEY and CDR2 is SVGAGI. CDR3 length equals 13 residues. Trimming pared 5 bases from V and 5 bases from J, leaving 10 bases between. CDR3 sequence (DNA): TGTGCCAGCAGTAACAGGGTACATCAGCCCCAGCATTTT. It encodes CASSNRVHQPQHF.

This clonotype was found many times. The CDR3 nucleotides read TGTGCCAGCAGCTTAGTGGGCCAGGGGGCACTCCAAGAGACCCAGTACTTC. Translating it yields CASSLVGQGALQETQYF. V and J are TRBV7-2 and TRBJ2-5, with 8 bases matching TRBD1. The CDR3 runs 17 residues. J gave up 1 base and V 1 base, and 8 bases lay outside the gene matches. Germline CDR1 reads SGHTA; CDR2 reads FQGNSA.

The rearrangement joins TRBV12-3 or TRBV12-4 to TRBJ2-3, with 13 bases identical to TRBD2. The CDR3 covers 17 residues. The V segment lost 2 bases and the J segment 4 bases; nucleotides outside the gene matches: 6. CDR3 protein: CASSLMTGLAGADTQYF. As DNA, the CDR3 is TGTGCCAGCAGTTTAATGACAGGACTAGCGGGAGCAGATACGCAGTATTTT.

This clonotype was seen ten or more times. This chain links TRBV6-2 or TRBV6-3 with TRBJ1-1; D is perhaps TRBD1 (5 bases). Germline V gene sequence: CDR1 MNHEY, CDR2 SVGEGT. Between the trimmed V and J ends, which lost 0 bases and 10 bases, there was a span of 15 bases. The CDR3 loop spans 14 amino acids. For the CDR3, the DNA is TGTGCCAGCAGTTACTCAGTTGCGGGTGGGGCAGCTTTCTTT. As protein: CASSYSVAGGAAFF.

There are a few counts of this clonotype. J is TRBJ2-7 and V is TRBV11-2, with 8 bases aligning to TRBD1. Trimming took 4 bases from V and 3 from J; bases not matched to a gene: 11. CDR1 is SGHAT and CDR2 is FQNNGV in the germline V gene. The CDR3 is made up of 16 amino acids. The CDR3 region has the DNA TGTGCCAGCAGCTCCACCGGGGCAGGGGGCGACTACGAGCAGTACTTC. Residues: CASSSTGAGGDYEQYF.

This clonotype was detected ten times or more. The chain combines TRBV28 with TRBJ2-5; tentatively, D is TRBD1 (5 bases). The germline gives CDR1 MDHEN, CDR2 SYDVKM. CDR3 length: 16 amino acids. V shed 4 bases and J shed 0 bases, with 15 bases lying between them. This CDR3 reads CASSSFLDINQETQYF. CDR3 sequence (DNA): TGTGCCAGCAGTTCCTTTCTGGACATCAACCAAGAGACCCAGTACTTC.

This clonotype has a single count. The gene calls are TRBV29-1 and TRBJ2-5, with a tentative D call TRBD2 (6 bases). The length of the CDR3 is 15 residues. Germline V gene lookup returns CDR1 SQVTM and CDR2 ANQGSEA. The ends were cut back, 3 bases at V and 4 bases at J, with 18 bases in the middle. For the CDR3, the DNA is TGCAGCGTTGATTCTGCTGGAGGAGGGACAGAGACCCAGTACTTC. Its translation is CSVDSAGGGTETQYF. Full variable domain (missing parts from reference TRBV29-1 and TRBJ2-5): SAVISQKPSRDICQRGTSLTIQCQVDSQVTMMFWYRQQPGQSLTLIATANQGSEATYESGFVIDKFPISRPNLTFSTLTVSNMSPEDSSIYLCSVDSAGGGTETQYFGPGTRLLVL.

This clonotype was observed at least ten times. V and J are TRBV20-1 and TRBJ2-5; a weak D match, TRBD2 (5 bases). The germline gives CDR1 DFQATT, CDR2 SNEGSKA (reference sequence). Between the trimmed V and J ends, which lost 6 bases and 2 bases, there was a span of 19 bases. The CDR3 is 15 residues long. The CDR3 region is CSANTPGRLQETQYF. CDR3 sequence (DNA): TGCAGTGCAAACACCCCCGGTAGACTACAAGAGACCCAGTACTTC.

By share of the sample, this clonotype is medium-sized (0.01 to 0.1%). This sequence joins TRBV20-1 and TRBJ1-4; 13 bases map to TRBD2. The J call is in doubt because the DNA end fits TRBJ2-3 better. Germline V gene data show CDR1 as DFQATT and CDR2 as SNEGSKA (reference sequence). This CDR3 spans 17 amino acids. The CDR3 protein is CSADGLLAGGGTDTQYF. DNA of the CDR3: TGCAGTGCTGACGGATTACTAGCGGGAGGGGGCACAGATACGCAGTATTTT.

Many counts were recorded for this clonotype. This chain links TRBV29-1 with TRBJ2-1; 10 nucleotides agree with TRBD2. Trimming took 4 bases from V and 4 from J; bases not matched to a gene: 13. The CDR3 runs 17 residues. Germline V lookup: CDR1 SQVTM, CDR2 ANQGSEA. This chain's CDR3 is CSVASSGRAATYNEQFF. CDR3 coding DNA: TGCAGCGTTGCTTCGAGCGGGAGGGCCGCGACTTACAATGAGCAGTTCTTC.

Comment on this clonotype: This clone may be a read error of a much larger clone one base away. This chain links TRBV5-5 with TRBJ2-1; 10 bases fit TRBD1. Germline V gene sequence: CDR1 SGHKS, CDR2 YYEKEE (reference sequence). This CDR3 comprises 15 residues. In DNA form, the CDR3 reads TGTGCCAGCAGCGGTAGACAGGGGGCCTACAGTGAGCAGTTCTTC. The encoded protein is CASSGRQGAYSEQFF.

As to this clonotype: This sequence may be a read error, since a much larger clone differs from it by one base. The V gene is TRBV5-1, the J gene TRBJ2-3; D is possibly TRBD1 (6 bases). The CDR3 covers 15 residues. In germline, CDR1 is SGHRS, CDR2 YFSETQ. CDR3: CASSLVGSMTGTQYF. CDR3 DNA: TGCGCCAGCAGCTTGGTTGGTAGTATGACAGGTACGCAGTATTTT.

Concerning this clonotype: This is likely an artifact of a read error, given a far larger clone one base away. The chain uses TRBV5-5 and TRBJ2-7; the D gene is possibly TRBD1 (5 bases). This CDR3 is 12 amino acids long. Germline lookup yields CDR1 SGHKS and CDR2 YYEKEE (reference sequence). CDR3 in DNA: TGTGCCGGCAGCTTACCCCAGGGCGAGCAGTACTTC. Translation gives CAGSLPQGEQYF.

The chain has TRBV2 and TRBJ2-5, with 10 positions matching TRBD2. The CDR3 has 15 amino acids. V shed 0 bases, J shed 5 bases, and the junction held 3 bases outside the gene matches. CDR1 is SNHLY, CDR2 FYNNEI, per germline. CDR3 bases: TGTGCCAGCAGTGAAGCGCTAGCGGGAGTGGAGACCCAGTACTTC. It specifies CASSEALAGVETQYF. The complete variable domain, with remaining parts taken from reference TRBV2 and TRBJ2-5, reads EPEVTQTPSHQVTQMGQEVILRCVPISNHLYFYWYRQILGQKVEFLVSFYNNEISEKSEIFDDQFSVERPDGSNFTLKIRSTKLEDSAMYFCASSEALAGVETQYFGPGTRLLVL.

The chain combines TRBV20-1 with TRBJ1-2; D not resolved. This CDR3 is 14 amino acids long. V gave up 6 bases and J gave up 2 bases, with 16 bases separating them. Germline values: CDR1 DFQATT, CDR2 SNEGSKA (reference sequence). The CDR3 region is CSARHQEPNYGYTF. DNA of the CDR3: TGCAGTGCAAGACACCAGGAACCGAACTATGGCTACACCTTC.

This clonotype was observed many times. This sequence joins TRBV20-1 and TRBJ2-7; 7 bases align to TRBD1. V was clipped by 1 base and J by 0 bases; unmatched bases: 6. The CDR3 spans 15 residues. Germline V gene sequence: CDR1 DFQATT, CDR2 SNEGSKA (reference sequence). As DNA, the CDR3 is TGCAGTGCTAGAGGTGACACAGGGGTCTCCTACGAGCAGTACTTC. Amino acids: CSARGDTGVSYEQYF.

A remark on this clonotype: A far larger clone differs by one base, so this is likely a read error. This chain connects TRBV6-5 to TRBJ2-2, with 7 bases identical to TRBD1. This CDR3 contains 16 residues. V lost 5 bases, J lost 1 base, and 7 bases stayed unmatched. CDR1 and CDR2 from the germline V gene are MNHEY and SVGAGI. The CDR3 DNA reads as TGTGCCAGCAGTCTCAGGACAGGCCGGAACACCGGGGAGCTGTTTTTT. Amino acid sequence: CASSLRTGRNTGELFF.

This clonotype was detected many times. The chain uses TRBV20-1 and TRBJ2-7, with 7 bases lining up with TRBD2. The CDR3 is 12 residues long. CDR1 DFQATT and CDR2 SNEGSKA come from the germline V gene (reference sequence). V lost 5 bases to trimming and J lost 4 bases; unmatched junction nucleotides: 5. The CDR3 reads CSAATGGYEQYF. CDR3 DNA sequence: TGCAGTGCTGCGACGGGGGGATACGAGCAGTACTTC.

This clonotype was counted only a few times. This rearrangement joins TRBV9 to TRBJ2-1, with 11 bases lining up with TRBD2. The CDR3 loop spans 17 amino acids. Germline CDR1 is SGDLS and CDR2 is YYNGEE. V lost 3 bases and J lost 8; bases outside the gene matches: 13. CDR3 in DNA: TGTGCCAGCAGCGGAAGGGATAGCGGGAGGGCCGGGGATGAGCAGTTCTTC. Amino acid sequence: CASSGRDSGRAGDEQFF.